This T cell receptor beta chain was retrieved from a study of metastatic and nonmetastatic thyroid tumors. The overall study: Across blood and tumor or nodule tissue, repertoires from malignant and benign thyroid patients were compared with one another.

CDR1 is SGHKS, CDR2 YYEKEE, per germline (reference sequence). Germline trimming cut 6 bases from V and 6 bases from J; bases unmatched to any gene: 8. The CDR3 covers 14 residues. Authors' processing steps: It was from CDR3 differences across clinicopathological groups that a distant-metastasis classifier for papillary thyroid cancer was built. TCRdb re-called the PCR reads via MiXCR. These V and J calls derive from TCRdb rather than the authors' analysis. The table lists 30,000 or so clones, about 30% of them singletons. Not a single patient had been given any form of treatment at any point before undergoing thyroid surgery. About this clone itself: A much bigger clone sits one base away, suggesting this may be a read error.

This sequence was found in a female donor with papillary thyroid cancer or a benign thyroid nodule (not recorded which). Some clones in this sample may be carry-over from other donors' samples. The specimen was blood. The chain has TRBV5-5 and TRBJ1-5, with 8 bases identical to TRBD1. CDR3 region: CASIPWTGPQPQHF. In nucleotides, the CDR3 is TGTGCCAGCATCCCCTGGACAGGGCCTCAGCCCCAGCATTTT. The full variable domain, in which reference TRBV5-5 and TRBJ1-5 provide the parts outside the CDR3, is DAGVTQSPTHLIKTRGQQVTLRCSPISGHKSVSWYQQVLGQGPQFIFQYYEKEERGRGNFPDRFSARQFPNYSSELNVNALLLGDSALYLCASIPWTGPQPQHFGDGTRLSIL.